This entry concerns a single TCR beta chain. Its antigen remains unknown. The data originate from a study of Ad26.COV2.S vaccination and SARS-CoV-2 variants. Across the study: Ad26.COV2.S given intramuscularly, once or twice 56 days apart. Study-wide points: Vaccinees reportedly had broad spike-specific CD8+ and CD4+ T cell responses.

The treatment here: around 19 received Ad26.COV2.S at low or high dose, single or two shots; a few received placebo; per-sample allocation not given. Sampling occurred on day 63 after the first vaccine or placebo injection. TCRdb keeps only in-frame clones here, not all; method: immunoSEQ multiplex PCR. The data contain roughly 700,000 clones, approximately 88% of them singletons. The specimen was peripheral blood, collected in a trial of Ad26.COV2.S vaccine versus placebo. This receptor was identified in a person between 18 and 65 years old who received the Ad26.COV2.S COVID-19 vaccine or a placebo.

CDR3 DNA sequence: TGTGCCAGCAGTTACTCTTACAGCCGCCTTAATGAAAAACTGTTTTTT. This codes for CASSYSYSRLNEKLFF. V usage is TRBV6-5 and J usage is TRBJ1-4; D is ambiguous. The germline V gene has CDR1 MNHEY and CDR2 SVGAGI. CDR3 length: 16 amino acids. Trimming shortened V by 0 bases and J by 4 bases, and 12 bases separated the two germline ends.